The clone carrying this T cell receptor beta chain was observed at least ten times. Its antigen is undetermined. This sample stems from a study of T cells after posttransplantation cyclophosphamide. Using immunoSEQ multiplex PCR, the repertoire was profiled, and TCRdb retains in-frame clones only, with some absent. The repertoire consists of 17,000 or so clones, none detected only once. Findings and limits, study-wide: Recipient CMV seropositivity and CMV reactivation strongly tracked TRB clonality. Later post-transplant blood repertoires were often dominated by donor CD8+ memory clones. Skin or GI-infiltrating T cells shared few TRB sequences with blood.

The CDR3 has 18 amino acids. CDR1 is SGHRS, CDR2 YFSETQ, per germline. V was pared by 4 bases and J by 0 bases, with 9 bases of the junction left unmatched. A marrow graft followed busulfan-fludarabine conditioning, with cyclophosphamide on days +3 and +4. The J gene is TRBJ2-6, the V gene TRBV5-1; TRBD1 matches 8 bases. This receptor was obtained from a female patient in her 30s who received an allogeneic stem cell transplant from a related donor, was CMV-positive, and had no GVHD. Some of the T cells may derive from the graft donor. The material was PBMCs, obtained after allogeneic stem cell transplant with posttransplant cyclophosphamide. The chain's CDR3 is CASSPTGEFYSGANVLTF. Here the CDR3 DNA reads TGCGCCAGCAGCCCGACAGGGGAATTTTACTCTGGGGCCAACGTCCTGACTTTC.